These 17 T cell receptor beta chains were all obtained from the same sample, sequenced in a study of spatial heterogeneity in lung cancer. TCRdb recomputed calls from the 5' RACE reads with MiXCR, one row per CDR3 protein. The sample lists 11,000 to 15,000 distinct CDR3 sequences, about a tenth occurring once. Stated time point: sample taken at primary tumor resection. Tumor, nontumor lung or frozen PBMC supplied whole RNA that was sequenced unsorted. The sequencing here drew on PBMCs, taken at surgery. These receptors were taken from a male donor with early-stage non-small cell lung cancer.

This clonotype has a count of ten or more. The chain combines TRBV10-2 with TRBJ2-7; possible D gene TRBD2, 5 bases. The V gene's germline CDR1 is WSHSY and CDR2 SAAADI. Between the trimmed V and J ends, which lost 5 bases and 3 bases, there was a span of 11 bases. The CDR3 consists of 13 residues. Here the CDR3 DNA reads TGCGCCAGCAGTAAGGGTCGGGGCTACGAGCAGTACTTC. It codes for CASSKGRGYEQYF.

This clonotype is classed as medium-sized (0.01 to 0.1%). The chain has TRBV12-3 or TRBV12-4 and TRBJ1-1; D may be TRBD1 (5 bases). This CDR3 contains 13 residues. Trimming left V 1 base short and J 8 bases short, with 11 bases between. CDR3 loop: CASSLGGDREAFF. The CDR3 DNA sequence: TGTGCCAGCAGTTTAGGCGGGGACCGAGAAGCTTTCTTT.

This clonotype has at least ten counts. The J gene is TRBJ2-5, the V gene TRBV10-2, with TRBD1 identical over 9 bases. The V gene end was trimmed by 7 bases and the J gene end by 1 base; junction bases not matched to a gene: 7. The germline V gene has CDR1 WSHSY and CDR2 SAAADI. CDR3 length equals 15 residues. The CDR3 region is CASKRWDRAQETQYF. The CDR3 region has the DNA TGCGCCAGCAAACGTTGGGACAGGGCCCAAGAGACCCAGTACTTC.

This clonotype was seen at least ten times. The rearrangement links TRBV29-1 to TRBJ2-3, with a weak D call TRBD2 (5 bases). Germline values: CDR1 SQVTM, CDR2 ANQGSEA. Between the trimmed V and J ends, which lost 0 bases and 7 bases, there was a span of 17 bases. CDR3 length: 15 residues. The CDR3 sequence: CSVEEGEGVAHTQYF. CDR3 nucleotide sequence: TGCAGCGTTGAAGAGGGTGAGGGAGTTGCTCATACGCAGTATTTT.

This clonotype was seen ten or more times. The chain couples TRBV12-3 or TRBV12-4 to TRBJ1-2, with 7 positions matching TRBD1. Trimming removed 5 bases from V and 1 base from J; junction bases left unmatched: 7. This CDR3 contains 15 residues. CDR3 sequence reads: CASSLTGVYNYGYTF. The CDR3 nucleotides read TGTGCCAGCAGTCTCACAGGGGTATATAACTATGGCTACACCTTC.

Sample share makes this clonotype large (0.1 to 1%). This chain links TRBV7-3 with TRBJ2-5; possibly TRBD1 or TRBD2 for D (6 bases each). Germline-derived CDR1 and CDR2 are SGHTA and FQGTGA. V was clipped by 0 bases and J by 5 bases, with 7 bases between them. The CDR3 length is 13 residues. For the CDR3, the DNA is TGTGCCAGCAGCTTAACGGGGGGCGAGACCCAGTACTTC. It codes for CASSLTGGETQYF.

The chain combines TRBV27 with TRBJ1-1; unclear D gene. V dropped 5 bases and J dropped 5 bases, with 12 bases sitting between them. CDR3 length: 13 amino acids. The germline V gene has CDR1 MNHEY and CDR2 SMNVEV (reference sequence). The CDR3 here is CASSLSRSTEAFF. CDR3 DNA: TGTGCCAGCAGTCTCTCCAGAAGTACTGAAGCTTTCTTT.

This clonotype was found many times. The chain joins TRBV28 to TRBJ1-5; possibly TRBD1 for D (6 bases). Germline CDR1 reads MDHEN; CDR2 reads SYDVKM. This CDR3 region has 13 residues. Trimming removed 6 bases from V and 7 bases from J, with 13 bases in between. The CDR3 protein is CASRTQGGQPQHF. The CDR3 DNA reads TGTGCCAGCAGAACACAGGGTGGCCAGCCCCAGCATTTT.

This clonotype was observed at least ten times. Relative to the germline gene, one junction end is altered; a read error may explain this. This rearrangement joins TRBV20-1 to TRBJ2-5; 9 bases match TRBD2. Germline V gene lookup returns CDR1 DFQATT and CDR2 SNEGSKA (reference sequence). The CDR3 consists of 13 residues. The chain's CDR3 is CSPSGTLQETQYF. The CDR3 coding sequence is TGCAGTCCTAGCGGGACCCTTCAAGAGACCCAGTACTTC.

This clonotype was counted at least ten times. The rearrangement joins TRBV25-1 to TRBJ1-2; tentative D call: TRBD1 (5 bases). The CDR3 extends over 13 amino acids. The V and J ends lost 4 bases and 8 bases respectively, with 14 bases between them. Germline CDR1 MGHDK, CDR2 SYGVNS. CDR3 DNA sequence: TGTGCCAGCAGTGTTCAGGGAATAAACGGCTACACCTTC. It yields the protein CASSVQGINGYTF.

This clonotype has more than one count but fewer than ten. The chain carries TRBV20-1 and TRBJ1-1; tentative D call: TRBD1 (6 bases). The CDR3 consists of 14 residues. Looked up from germline, CDR1 is DFQATT and CDR2 is SNEGSKA (reference sequence). The V gene lost 0 bases and the J gene lost 1 base, with 9 bases spanning the gap. The CDR3, as DNA: TGCAGTGCTAGAGAAGCGACAGGGAACACTGAAGCTTTCTTT. Amino acid sequence: CSAREATGNTEAFF.

This clonotype has only a few counts. This rearrangement joins TRBV5-1 to TRBJ2-3; 8 bases line up with TRBD1. The CDR3 is 15 amino acids. V lost 0 bases and J lost 5; bases outside the gene matches: 5. Germline CDR1 reads SGHRS; CDR2 reads YFSETQ. The CDR3 loop is CASSLGGTGQDTQYF. DNA for the CDR3: TGCGCCAGCAGCTTGGGCGGGACAGGCCAAGATACGCAGTATTTT.

This clonotype has a handful of counts. An end of the junction differs from the germline gene, which may be a read error. V and J are TRBV2 and TRBJ2-4; D is possibly TRBD1 (5 bases). CDR1 is SNHLY and CDR2 is FYNNEI in the germline V gene. The CDR3 is made up of 13 amino acids. The CDR3 here is CASKYPNADIQYF. The CDR3 coding sequence is TGTGCCAGCAAGTATCCAAACGCGGACATTCAGTATTTC.

V and J are TRBV11-2 and TRBJ2-3; a weak D match, TRBD2 (5 bases). V was shortened by 1 base and J by 6 bases, with 8 bases between the two germline ends. CDR3 length: 13 residues. CDR1 is SGHAT, CDR2 FQNNGV, per germline. In DNA form, the CDR3 reads TGTGCCAGCAGCTTAGTTACGGGGGATACGCAGTATTTT. Translated, it gives CASSLVTGDTQYF. Combining the CDR3 with reference TRBV11-2 and TRBJ2-3 gives the whole variable domain EAGVAQSPRYKIIEKRQSVAFWCNPISGHATLYWYQQILGQGPKLLIQFQNNGVVDDSQLPKDRFSAERLKGVDSTLKIQPAKLEDSAVYLCASSLVTGDTQYFGPGTRLTVL.

The sample holds many counts of this clonotype. The V gene is TRBV4-2, the J gene TRBJ2-3, with D possibly being TRBD1 (5 bases). The germline V and J ends were trimmed by 1 base and 3 bases, with 11 bases remaining between them. CDR1 and CDR2 from the germline V gene are LGHNA and YNFKEQ. The CDR3 has 15 amino acids. In nucleotides, the CDR3 is TGTGCCAGCAGCCAAGGAACAGGAGTAACAGATACGCAGTATTTT. Its translation: CASSQGTGVTDTQYF.

In its sample, this clonotype was seen many times. The V and J genes are TRBV2 and TRBJ2-1; 7 positions agree with TRBD2. The CDR3 loop spans 15 amino acids. Germline CDR1 is SNHLY and CDR2 is FYNNEI. V shed 2 bases, J shed 2 bases, and the junction held 3 bases outside the gene matches. The CDR3 is CASSESLAAYNEQFF. The CDR3 DNA reads as TGTGCCAGCAGTGAATCGCTAGCGGCCTACAATGAGCAGTTCTTC. The whole variable domain, remainder taken from reference TRBV2 and TRBJ2-1, is EPEVTQTPSHQVTQMGQEVILRCVPISNHLYFYWYRQILGQKVEFLVSFYNNEISEKSEIFDDQFSVERPDGSNFTLKIRSTKLEDSAMYFCASSESLAAYNEQFFGPGTRLTVL.

This rearrangement joins TRBV4-2 to TRBJ2-5; 7 bases map to TRBD2. The V segment lost 1 base and the J segment 2 bases; nucleotides outside the gene matches: 10. This CDR3 spans 17 amino acids. Germline V gene sequence: CDR1 LGHNA, CDR2 YNFKEQ. The CDR3 DNA sequence: TGTGCCAGCAGCCAAGGGACGGCGGGAGTTGGGCAAGAGACCCAGTACTTC. Its protein product is CASSQGTAGVGQETQYF.